What follows describes a single TCR beta chain. Its target is unknown. The data belong to a study of breast tumors, draining lymph nodes, adjacent tissues. Whole-study results and caveats: Most tumor T cells seemingly derive from lymph node, then expand in tumor. Compared with basal-like, luminal-like tumors shared significantly more repertoire with nontumor tissue. Data only fit, rather than demonstrated, lymph node origin of most tumor T cells. Tumors had less TCR diversity than lymph nodes, more than nontumor tissue.

Unmatched junction bases numbered 7, after V lost 6 bases and J lost 5 bases. There are 15 residues in the CDR3. The germline V gene encodes CDR1 DFQATT and CDR2 SNEGSKA (reference sequence). In TCRdb, the multiplex PCR reads were re-called with MiXCR into one record per CDR3 protein. The repertoire holds about 9,000 distinct CDR3 sequences, about two fifths seen once, with roughly 15% in the top ten. V usage is TRBV20-1 and J usage is TRBJ2-1, with 13 positions matching TRBD2. The sequenced material came from tumor-adjacent breast tissue. The receptor's source is a female donor with breast cancer. Some clones in this sample may be carry-over from other donors' samples. The CDR3 nucleotides read TGCAGTGCCCAGGGACTAGCGGGACCACACAATGAGCAGTTCTTC. Translation gives CSAQGLAGPHNEQFF.